This T cell receptor (beta chain) was recorded in a study of T cells in Graves' hyperthyroidism and ophthalmopathy. The study, taken as a whole, reports: A model of 13 V-J features distinguished ophthalmopathy from stable hyperthyroidism.

It was RNA transcripts that yielded the amplified TCR beta CDR3 regions. Primed by the HTBI set, a first-round RT-PCR was run on the TCR CDR3. TCRdb itself ran the multiplex PCR reads through MiXCR, one entry per CDR3 protein. The sample gives 350,000 to 450,000 distinct CDR3 sequences, about 14% of which show up once; about 10% is in the top ten. As concerns this clonotype: Its specificity is not known.

This CDR3 has 14 residues. Looked up from germline, CDR1 is MNHNY and CDR2 is SVGAGI (reference sequence). The trim removed 0 bases at V and 4 bases at J, leaving 2 bases unmatched. The sequence was obtained from a woman aged 60 to 75 with Graves' hyperthyroidism. The chain joins TRBV6-6 to TRBJ2-7; 8 nucleotides match TRBD1. Sequences were obtained from blood. The CDR3 loop is CASSYSRQGYEQYF. The CDR3 DNA reads TGTGCCAGCAGTTACTCGAGACAGGGGTACGAGCAGTACTTC.